This record concerns one TCR beta chain sequence. Its target antigen remains unknown. No base quality information exists; no much larger clone differs at one position. The data are from a study of cytomegalovirus exposure and HLA in healthy donors (dated by TCRdb to about 2017). Describing the broader study: According to an earlier analysis of 450 to 650 of the donors, roughly 180 million T cells yielded over 100 million unique TCR beta sequences and approximately 280 Gb of sequence data. Among the roughly 430 genotyped donors, 81% belonged to the genetic ancestry cluster associated with self-reported Caucasian donors. The study profiled the T cell repertoires of 666 subjects by immunosequencing and related them to cytomegalovirus serostatus. The study aimed to test whether cataloging public T cell receptors could reveal signatures of past pathogen exposure. A later genetic analysis took genome-wide SNP genotypes for about 55% of the 666 donors and used that subset as a discovery cohort. To study patterns of TCR occurrence, a later analysis re-analyzed previously published TCR beta repertoires from 700 or so donors and added high-resolution HLA genotyping. To predict cytomegalovirus infection status, the study combined high-throughput TCR immunosequencing, statistical association of individual TCRs with disease status, and machine learning. Rather than using new phenotypic data, the later analysis identified candidate immune exposures from TCR beta sequences and from how often those sequences occurred across donors. A handful of DR-DQ haplotypes were handled as single units for association and clustering because linkage in the cohort was strong. Donor age, sex, ethnicity and CMV serostatus were compiled together with the repertoire data. All discovery cohort repertoires had been generated on a single sequencing platform. On average, around 230,000 unique TCR beta nucleotide sequences were sequenced per donor among about 400 genotyped donors of the cohort, with around 19% of those sequences being non-productive. An early release that covered 640 HLA-typed donors contained about 290 gigabases of sequencing data and 80 million or so unique TCR sequences. An earlier analysis of about 600 of the donors used high-throughput TCR beta sequencing to judge whether each TCR beta V gene segment behaved as functional or pseudogenic. The number of donors typed differed by locus, with about 620-630 for A, B, C, DRB1 and DQB1, around 520 for DQA1, over 600 for DPA1, and approximately 470 for DPB1. Both class I and class II loci were covered by HLA typing, at four-digit resolution. Along with the approximately 700-subject first cohort, a separate validation cohort of roughly 110 different subjects was used.

Library preparation was by the immunoSEQ multiplex PCR assay. A mixture of 60 forward primers for TCR Vbeta segments and 13 reverse primers for TCR Jbeta segments was used in the multiplex PCR. The CDR3 region of rearranged TCR beta genes was amplified from genomic DNA by a multiplex PCR assay. Amplified TCR beta libraries were sequenced as 87-base-pair reads on the Illumina HiSeq System. In the source study's methods: A later analysis counted tens of millions of unique TCR beta chains across the 550 to 800 repertoires, and some 11 million of these chains were shared by at least two donors. To remove PCR and sequencing errors, raw reads were error-corrected and collapsed into unique sequences using a nearest-neighbor algorithm that merged closely related sequences. To assign V, D and J gene segments, CDR3 sequences were aligned to IMGT reference sequences. For a sequence to be retained, at least a six-nucleotide match to both a V gene segment and a J gene segment was required. A rearrangement was called productive if the CDR3 had no stop codons and remained in frame with V and J, and every other rearrangement was called non-productive. CDR3 was defined by IMGT convention, running from the second conserved V-encoded cysteine to the conserved J-encoded phenylalanine. In an earlier analysis of around 540 of the donors, sequences lacking an unambiguous match to a single V gene segment were excluded. An earlier analysis of a few hundred of the donors called V segments functional above 56.7% productive rearrangements and segregating when the between-donor standard deviation exceeded 5%. A statistical classification framework was built to diagnose cytomegalovirus status from the catalog of TCR beta chain sequences. In a later analysis, V and J genes were assigned by comparing TCR nucleotide sequences against IMGT/GENE-DB human TR gene sequences. Using the TCRdist pipeline, a later analysis assigned CDR3 sequences along with most-parsimonious VDJ recombination scenarios. A later analysis defined each TCR beta chain by its CDR3 amino acid sequence plus V-gene family, and excluded reads lacking a unique V-gene family. To address suspected cross-contamination and a sequencing artifact, a later analysis removed 592 highly shared, low-generation-probability nucleotide sequences. In a later analysis, a clonal expansion index for each public chain was calculated from normalized within-repertoire ranks of inferred template counts. In a later analysis, generation probabilities were computed with a VDJ recombination model fitted to out-of-frame rearrangements, and the resulting probabilities were checked against IGoR. A later analysis scored TCR-TCR, TCR-HLA and TCR-CMV co-occurrence with hypergeometric tests, applying a repertoire-size bias correction to TCR pairs. A later analysis estimated false discovery rates by permuting HLA or CMV assignments 20 times. A later analysis grouped co-occurring TCRs with DBSCAN, adding TCRdist sequence similarity when clustering within HLA-allele-positive subsets. For co-occurrence clustering, repertoires with fewer than 30,000 or more than 120,000 public chains were excluded, along with about five repertoires with anomalous nucleotide sharing. As stored in TCRdb, this immuneACCESS dataset retains in-frame rearrangements with V and J assigned. A fraction of the clones does not appear; measured against another copy, unresolved V genes explain less than half of the discrepancy, and the remainder lacks a known reason. V and J calls plus clone size are reproduced from that table; the DNA served to infer D and trimming. The sample yields roughly 150,000 clones; around 77% were counted once. The top ten clones comprise 1% of the sample.

In total, about 650 healthy bone marrow donors made up the cohort. All cohort members were sampled while nominally healthy, although unrecorded immune exposures were likely present. The donor was CMV seronegative and belonged to the group of 320 or so seronegative cohort members. Each donor provided a peripheral blood sample, and peripheral blood mononuclear cells were used for TCR beta sequencing. The Qiagen DNeasy Blood Extraction Kit was used to extract genomic DNA from the blood cell samples. The CDR3 has 15 amino acids, counting the end cysteine and phenylalanine. CDR3 DNA only is kept here, 45 bases in frame from base 1. CDR1 is given as SNHLY and CDR2 as FYNNEI, both from the germline V gene. Compared with germline, V lacks 7 bases and J lacks 7 bases; bases without a gene match: 8. The research as a whole found: The study gave a list of about 170 TCR beta chains associated with cytomegalovirus. When HLA alleles, especially DR and DQ, strongly co-occurred, attributing TCR associations to individual alleles was difficult. According to a later genetic analysis, donors in an Asian-associated ancestry cluster had fewer N-insertions in productive TCRs than the approximately 700-donor mean. The 87-base-pair reads could not distinguish some IMGT-functional V segments, including TRBV6-2 and TRBV6-3, so those segments were excluded. A further reported finding was that TCR beta sequences accurately predicted the HLA-A and HLA-B alleles for most subjects in the first cohort. In a later genetic analysis, a missense DCLRE1C variant was associated with V-gene and J-gene trimming of TCR beta chains, and the association was replicated in an independent cohort. In this cohort, only TCR beta chains were sequenced, and detectable features were limited by the absence of alpha or paired-chain data. A later analysis associated about 18,000 TCR beta sequences with specific HLA alleles at a false discovery rate of 0.05. CMV serostatus was the only immune exposure information available for the cohort. The presence/absence analyses assumed that sequencing depth was roughly uniform across donors, and that assumption may not be true. In a later analysis, the rate of TCR association differed among HLA loci, with DRB1 alleles having the most associated TCRs and HLA-C alleles having the fewest. In a later analysis, most CMV-associated TCR beta chains were found to appear HLA-restricted, with HLA associations seemingly driven largely by CMV exposure. According to a later analysis, parvovirus B19, influenza, CMV and Epstein-Barr virus appeared linked to several top co-occurrence clusters. In an earlier analysis of more than 500 of the donors, most TCR beta V segments appeared in productive rearrangements about 87% or about 30% of the time, broadly matching IMGT annotations. A cluster of highly shared sequence variants was judged likely to represent a technical artifact of the sequencing pipeline. In both the original and validation cohorts, the classifier was reported to diagnose cytomegalovirus status with high specificity and sensitivity. According to the authors, the approach could potentially be generalized to other disease states and immunological phenotypes. Because counts were too low, roughly 18 rarely observed V segments, including chromosome 9 orphons, were left out of the earlier analysis of some 640 of the donors. HLA typing was unavailable for some donors at each locus, so association tests used only the typed subset. Correlated functional status among segregating V segments might reflect linkage disequilibrium, but an unknown experimental factor could not be ruled out. While some public TCRs were present in many individuals, most TCR sequences turned up only very rarely across donors. In a later analysis, HLA-associated TCR beta chains were found to be more clonally expanded and to have lower generation probabilities than equally common non-associated chains. In vitro tests confirmed that a few of the cytomegalovirus-associated TCR beta chains recognize cytomegalovirus antigens.

The chain couples TRBV2 to TRBJ1-4; TRBD1 aligns with 11 central bases. Specimen: PBMCs. The TCR sequence derives from a middle-aged woman in good health and CMV-seronegative. The DNA sequence reads TGTGCCAGCACCCAGACCGGGACAGGGGGTGAAAAACTGTTTTTT. Translated, this gives CASTQTGTGGEKLFF.